The 21 T cell receptor beta chains listed next were all sequenced from one sample in a study of T cells in localized non-small cell lung cancer. Only in-frame clones appear in the TCRdb table, and some are missing; sequencing was by immunoSEQ multiplex PCR. The data contain tens of thousands of clones, 65% to 85% of them seen just once; the ten biggest clones take up roughly 9.8%. The sample was peripheral blood, taken before any cancer treatment. The receptor source for this set is a female donor of 60 years or more with stage I lung adenocarcinoma.

The genes are TRBV7-2 and TRBJ2-5, with D unclear. This CDR3 is built from 14 residues. V gave up 1 base and J gave up 4 bases, with 10 bases separating them. In germline, CDR1 is SGHTA, CDR2 FQGNSA. The CDR3 region is CASSLEILGETQYF. The CDR3, as DNA: TGTGCCAGCAGCTTAGAAATACTGGGAGAGACCCAGTACTTC.

In its sample, this clone was seen once. V is TRBV7-3 and J is TRBJ2-1; TRBD2 matches 8 bases. The CDR3 extends over 15 amino acids. CDR1 and CDR2 from the germline V gene are SGHTA and FQGTGA. The junction had 5 bases not matched to a gene; V was cut back by 2 bases and J by 5 bases. In DNA, the CDR3 is TGTGCCAGCAGCTTACGGAGCGGGAGCCACAATGAGCAGTTCTTC. Its protein is CASSLRSGSHNEQFF.

V usage is TRBV5-8 and J usage is TRBJ2-7, with 7 nucleotides matching TRBD1. V dropped 8 bases and J dropped 1; count of bases not matched to a gene: 12. The CDR3 totals 15 residues. CDR1 and CDR2 (germline): SGHTS, YDEGEE. The CDR3 is CASMLGQAGSYEQYF. DNA of the CDR3: TGTGCCAGTATGTTAGGACAGGCCGGTTCCTACGAGCAGTACTTC.

V usage is TRBV12-5 and J usage is TRBJ2-1; D is unresolved. CDR3 length: 12 amino acids. CDR1 is LGHNT, CDR2 FRNRAP, per germline. V was shortened by 3 bases and J by 8 bases, with 8 bases between the two germline ends. The CDR3 reads CASGLQMDEQFF. CDR3 nucleotide sequence: TGTGCTAGTGGTTTACAAATGGATGAGCAGTTCTTC.

The V and J genes are TRBV19 and TRBJ1-2, with D unresolved. Germline CDR1 is LNHDA and CDR2 is SQIVND (reference sequence). The CDR3 extends over 13 amino acids. V shed 7 bases and J shed 4 bases, with 13 bases lying between them. For the CDR3, the DNA is TGTGCCAGTACCTCTACTGGCATCTATGGCTACACCTTC. Residues: CASTSTGIYGYTF.

The gene calls are TRBV11-2 and TRBJ2-7; D unresolved. This CDR3 is 14 amino acids long. The ends were cut back, 1 base at V and 1 base at J, with 8 bases in the middle. The germline V gene has CDR1 SGHAT and CDR2 FQNNGV. For the CDR3, the DNA is TGTGCCAGCAGCTTAGCGACCGCATCCTACGAGCAGTACTTC. Its protein is CASSLATASYEQYF.

This rearrangement joins TRBV14 to TRBJ2-7; D remains unclear. Germline V lookup: CDR1 SGHDN, CDR2 FVKESK. The CDR3 length is 13 residues. The V end was cut by 0 bases, the J end by 0 bases, with 3 bases between. CDR3 sequence reads: CASSQENSYEQYF. The CDR3 nucleotides read TGTGCCAGCAGCCAAGAAAACTCCTACGAGCAGTACTTC. Drawing the rest from reference TRBV14 and TRBJ2-7, the complete variable domain is EAGVTQFPSHSVIEKGQTVTLRCDPISGHDNLYWYRRVMGKEIKFLLHFVKESKQDESGMPNNRFLAERTGGTYSTLKVQPAELEDSGVYFCASSQENSYEQYFGPGTRLTVT.

The chain is built from TRBV6-5 and TRBJ2-3; no definite D call. The V gene lost 5 bases and the J gene lost 5 bases, with 5 bases spanning the gap. The CDR3 length is 11 residues. Germline assignment: CDR1 MNHEY and CDR2 SVGAGI. The CDR3: CASSEQDTQYF. The DNA of the CDR3 is TGTGCCAGCAGTGAACAAGATACGCAGTATTTT.

The DNA of the CDR3 is TGTGCCAGCAGCGGGGACAGGGGTAAGACAGATACGCAGTATTTT. Its translation: CASSGDRGKTDTQYF. The chain links TRBV9 to TRBJ2-3, with 10 bases fitting TRBD1. Germline V gene data show CDR1 as SGDLS and CDR2 as YYNGEE. The CDR3 sequence is 15 residues long. The trim removed 3 bases at V and 3 bases at J, leaving 4 bases unmatched.

The chain joins TRBV5-6 to TRBJ1-1, with TRBD1 matching 8 bases. The CDR3 is made up of 14 amino acids. J lost 8 bases, V lost 6 bases, and 12 bases had no gene match. Germline CDR1 SGHDT, CDR2 YYEEEE. CDR3 coding DNA: TGTGCCAGCATCCCCCAATTAGGGACAGGCGAAGCTTTCTTT. The encoded protein is CASIPQLGTGEAFF.

This rearrangement joins TRBV6-1 to TRBJ1-4; D call uncertain. V lost 2 bases to trimming and J lost 10 bases, with 11 bases between them. The germline V gene has CDR1 MNHNS and CDR2 SASEGT. This CDR3 has 13 residues. DNA of the CDR3: TGTGCCAGCAGTGAAAGGATAGACACAAAACTGTTTTTT. It encodes CASSERIDTKLFF.

The V call is TRBV12-5, the J call TRBJ2-3; D tentatively reads TRBD1 or TRBD2 (6 bases each). Trimming stripped 1 base from V and 7 bases from J, with 9 bases between. Germline assignment: CDR1 LGHNT and CDR2 FRNRAP. This CDR3 is 13 amino acids long. This chain's CDR3 is CASGLGGANTQYF. CDR3 DNA: TGTGCTAGTGGTTTGGGGGGGGCTAATACGCAGTATTTT.

This clone turned up a few times. This chain joins TRBV4-3 and TRBJ1-2; the match to TRBD1 covers 9 bases. CDR3 size: 16 residues. CDR1 and CDR2 from the germline V gene are LGHNA and YSLEER. Trimming cost V 4 bases and J 7 bases; bases outside gene matches: 13. The chain's CDR3 is CASSRDRAASTAGYTF. CDR3 DNA: TGCGCCAGCAGCCGGGACAGGGCCGCCTCAACCGCTGGCTACACCTTC.

The rearrangement joins TRBV7-6 to TRBJ2-1; tentative D call: TRBD1 (5 bases). The CDR3 has 18 amino acids. Germline V CDR1 and CDR2: SGHVS, FNYEAQ. The V and J ends lost 5 bases and 9 bases respectively, with 29 bases between them. CDR3 nucleotides: TGTGCCAGCAGCCTGGACACGTGGGGAAGCTGGCGGAGTGGTGAGCAGTTCTTC. As protein: CASSLDTWGSWRSGEQFF.

The chain carries TRBV11-2 and TRBJ1-4, with 9 bases lining up with TRBD1. Germline V gene sequence: CDR1 SGHAT, CDR2 FQNNGV. V gave up 1 base and J gave up 2 bases; unmatched junction bases: 5. The CDR3 spans 17 residues. CDR3 DNA: TGTGCCAGCAGCTTAGCCGGGACAGGGAACACTAATGAAAAACTGTTTTTT. Translated: CASSLAGTGNTNEKLFF.

The CDR3 reads CASSLRPPGQGSINTEAFF. For the CDR3, the DNA is TGCGCCAGCAGCTTGAGGCCCCCGGGACAGGGGTCAATAAACACTGAAGCTTTCTTT. The V call is TRBV5-1, the J call TRBJ1-1, with 10 bases that match TRBD1. Trimming at V came to 1 base and at J to 2 bases, leaving 14 bases not matched to a gene. Germline loops: CDR1 SGHRS, CDR2 YFSETQ. CDR3 length equals 19 residues.

The CDR3 DNA is TGCAGCGTTGCCGGGGATGAACGGTATGGCTACACCTTC. This gives the protein CSVAGDERYGYTF. The chain joins TRBV29-1 to TRBJ1-2; no definite D call. The germline V and J ends were trimmed by 4 bases and 5 bases, with 14 bases remaining between them. In germline, CDR1 is SQVTM, CDR2 ANQGSEA. The CDR3 runs 13 residues.

The chain uses TRBV19 and TRBJ2-1; D unclear. CDR1 LNHDA and CDR2 SQIVND come from the germline V gene (reference sequence). This CDR3 region has 14 residues. The germline V and J ends were trimmed by 1 base and 8 bases, with 12 bases remaining between them. CDR3 in DNA: TGTGCCAGTAGTATAGGGGCAGGACGCTATGAGCAGTTCTTC. Translating it yields CASSIGAGRYEQFF.

The chain links TRBV29-1 to TRBJ1-1, with a tentative D call TRBD1 (5 bases). V gave up 7 bases and J gave up 4 bases, with 22 bases separating them. CDR1 and CDR2 from the germline V gene are SQVTM and ANQGSEA. CDR3 length: 15 amino acids. For the CDR3, the DNA is TGCAGCGCCCCTGGGGCGATGGGAGGCGGCACTGAAGCTTTCTTT. This sequence encodes CSAPGAMGGGTEAFF.

The chain couples TRBV6-1 to TRBJ2-5, with a possible D match to TRBD2 (6 bases). The DNA end lines up better with TRBJ2-7; the J call may be wrong. This CDR3 is 15 amino acids long. Germline assignment: CDR1 MNHNS and CDR2 SASEGT. The CDR3 coding sequence is TGTGCCAGCAGTGAATGGGGGGAGGCCCGGGTCGAGCAGTACTTC. Amino acids: CASSEWGEARVEQYF.

The V call is TRBV7-2, the J call TRBJ2-7; a possible D gene is TRBD2 (6 bases). The CDR3 has 15 amino acids. Deletions cut 1 base from V and 2 bases from J, with 12 bases between. Per germline, CDR1 SGHTA and CDR2 FQGNSA. The CDR3 here is CASSLEEGTAYEQYF. DNA for the CDR3: TGTGCCAGCAGCTTAGAGGAGGGGACCGCCTACGAGCAGTACTTC.